This paragraph reports one T cell receptor beta chain. The germline V gene has CDR1 SQVTM and CDR2 ANQGSEA. The length of the CDR3 is 14 residues. Trimming removed 5 bases from V and 2 bases from J, with 16 bases in between. Per the study methods: It was from reference gene primer amplification that nucleated cell counts were estimated. Repertoires were generated with immunoSEQ multiplex PCR, while TCRdb's copy carries only in-frame clones and drops some. V and J calls and clone size follow that table, whereas D and trimming were derived from the DNA. Of about 50,000 clones listed, 83% are singletons. This sample was taken from a study of blood T cell repertoires in COVID-19. Study at large: Samples of COVID-19 (acute and convalescent) were obtained from the United States, Italy and Spain. In each case, the material was cDNA or gDNA derived from T cells, B-cell-depleted T cells, or PBMCs.

The receptor was isolated from a man aged 35-49 years with acute or convalescent COVID-19. The sample consisted of peripheral blood. The chain links TRBV29-1 to TRBJ2-7, with D hard to call. The CDR3 DNA is TGCAGCGTTAACAGTACGATCCTAACCTACGAGCAGTACTTC. It is translated as CSVNSTILTYEQYF.